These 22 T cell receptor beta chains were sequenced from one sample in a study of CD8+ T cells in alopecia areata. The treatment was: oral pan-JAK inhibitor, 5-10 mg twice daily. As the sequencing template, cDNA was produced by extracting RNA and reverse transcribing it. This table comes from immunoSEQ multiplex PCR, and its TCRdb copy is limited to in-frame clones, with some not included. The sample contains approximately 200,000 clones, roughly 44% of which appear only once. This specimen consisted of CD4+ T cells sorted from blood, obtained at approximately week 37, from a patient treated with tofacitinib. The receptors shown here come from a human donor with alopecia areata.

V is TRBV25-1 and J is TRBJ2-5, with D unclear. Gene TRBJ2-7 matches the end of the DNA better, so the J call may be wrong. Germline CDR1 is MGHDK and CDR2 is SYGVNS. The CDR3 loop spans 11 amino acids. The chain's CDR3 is CASSVSYEQYF. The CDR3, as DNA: TGTGCCAGCAGTGTTAGTTACGAGCAGTACTTC.

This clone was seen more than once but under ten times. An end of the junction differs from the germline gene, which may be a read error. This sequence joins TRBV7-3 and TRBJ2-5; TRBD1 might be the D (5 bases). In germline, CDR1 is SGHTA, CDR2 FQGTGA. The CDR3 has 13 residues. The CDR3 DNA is TGTGCTAGCAGCCGCGACAGCGTCGAGACCCAGTACTTC. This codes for CASSRDSVETQYF. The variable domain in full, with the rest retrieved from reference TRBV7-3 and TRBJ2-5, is GAGVSQTPSNKVTEKGKYVELRCDPISGHTALYWYRQSLGQGPEFLIYFQGTGAADDSGLPNDRFFAVRPEGSVSTLKIQRTERGDSAVYLCASSRDSVETQYFGPGTRLLVL.

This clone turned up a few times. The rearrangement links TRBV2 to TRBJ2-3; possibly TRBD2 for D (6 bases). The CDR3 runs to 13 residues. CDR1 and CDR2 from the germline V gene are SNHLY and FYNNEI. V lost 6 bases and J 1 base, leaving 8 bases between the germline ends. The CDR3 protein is CASRLAGTDTQYF. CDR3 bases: TGTGCCAGCAGACTAGCTGGCACAGATACGCAGTATTTT.

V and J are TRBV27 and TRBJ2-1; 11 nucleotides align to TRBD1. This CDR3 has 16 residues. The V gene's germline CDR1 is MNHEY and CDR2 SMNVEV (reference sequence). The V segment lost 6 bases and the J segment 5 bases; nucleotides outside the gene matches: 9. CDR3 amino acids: CASSFRTGGKNNEQFF. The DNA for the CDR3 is TGTGCCAGCAGCTTCCGGACAGGGGGCAAGAACAATGAGCAGTTCTTC.

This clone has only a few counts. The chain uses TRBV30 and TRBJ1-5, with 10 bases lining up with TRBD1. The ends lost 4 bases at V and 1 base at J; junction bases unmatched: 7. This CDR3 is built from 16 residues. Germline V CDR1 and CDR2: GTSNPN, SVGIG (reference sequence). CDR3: CAWIKDRGGSNQPQHF. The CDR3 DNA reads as TGTGCCTGGATTAAGGACAGGGGGGGGAGCAATCAGCCCCAGCATTTT.

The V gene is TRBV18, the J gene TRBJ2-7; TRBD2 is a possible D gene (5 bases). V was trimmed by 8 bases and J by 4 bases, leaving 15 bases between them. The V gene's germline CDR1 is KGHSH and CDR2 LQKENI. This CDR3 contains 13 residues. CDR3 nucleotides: TGTGCCAGCGCGGACGCAGAGGGATACGAGCAGTACTTC. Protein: CASADAEGYEQYF.

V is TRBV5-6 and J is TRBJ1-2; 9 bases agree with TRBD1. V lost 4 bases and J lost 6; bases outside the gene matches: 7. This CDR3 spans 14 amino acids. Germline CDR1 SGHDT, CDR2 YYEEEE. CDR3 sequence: CASSAGQGTNGYTF. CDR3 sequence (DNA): TGTGCCAGCAGCGCTGGACAGGGGACGAATGGCTACACCTTC.

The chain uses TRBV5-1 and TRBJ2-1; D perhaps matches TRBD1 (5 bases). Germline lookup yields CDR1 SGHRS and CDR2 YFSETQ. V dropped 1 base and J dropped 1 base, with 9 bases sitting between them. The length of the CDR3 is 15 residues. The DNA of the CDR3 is TGCGCCAGCAGCTTGTCGCCAGGGTCCTACAATGAGCAGTTCTTC. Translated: CASSLSPGSYNEQFF.

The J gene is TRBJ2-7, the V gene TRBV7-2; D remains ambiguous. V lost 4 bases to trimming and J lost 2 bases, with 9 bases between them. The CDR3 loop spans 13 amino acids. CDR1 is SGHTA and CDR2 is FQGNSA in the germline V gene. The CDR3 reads CASSSDPAYEQYF. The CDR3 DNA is TGTGCCAGCAGCTCCGACCCAGCCTACGAGCAGTACTTC. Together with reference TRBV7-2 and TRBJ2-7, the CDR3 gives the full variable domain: GAGVSQSPSNKVTEKGKDVELRCDPISGHTALYWYRQSLGQGLEFLIYFQGNSAPDKSGLPSDRFSAERTGGSVSTLTIQRTQQEDSAVYLCASSSDPAYEQYFGPGTRLTVT.

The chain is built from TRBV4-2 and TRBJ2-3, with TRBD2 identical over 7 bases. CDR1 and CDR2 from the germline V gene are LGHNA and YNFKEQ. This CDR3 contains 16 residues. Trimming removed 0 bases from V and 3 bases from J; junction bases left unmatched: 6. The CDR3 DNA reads TGTGCCAGCAGCCAAGATCAAGCGGGAACTACAGATACGCAGTATTTT. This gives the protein CASSQDQAGTTDTQYF.

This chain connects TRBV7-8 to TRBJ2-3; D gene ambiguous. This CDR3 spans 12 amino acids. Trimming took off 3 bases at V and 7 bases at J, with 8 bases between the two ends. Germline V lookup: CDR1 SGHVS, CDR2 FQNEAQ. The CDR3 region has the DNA TGTGCCAGCAGCTTTATCCTGAATACGCAGTATTTT. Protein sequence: CASSFILNTQYF.

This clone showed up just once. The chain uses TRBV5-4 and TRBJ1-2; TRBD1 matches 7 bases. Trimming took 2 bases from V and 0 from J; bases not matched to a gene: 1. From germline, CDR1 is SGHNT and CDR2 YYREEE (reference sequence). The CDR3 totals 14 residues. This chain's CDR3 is CASSFQGANYGYTF. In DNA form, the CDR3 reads TGTGCCAGCAGCTTTCAGGGGGCTAACTATGGCTACACCTTC.

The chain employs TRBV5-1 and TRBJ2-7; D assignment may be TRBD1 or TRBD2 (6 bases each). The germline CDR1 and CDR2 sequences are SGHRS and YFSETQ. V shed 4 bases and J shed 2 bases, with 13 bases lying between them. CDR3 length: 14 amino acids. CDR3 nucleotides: TGCGCCAGCAGCCGCGGGGACATTACCTACGAGCAGTACTTC. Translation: CASSRGDITYEQYF.

CDR3 region: CASSLGQGESQPQHF. CDR3 coding DNA: TGTGCCAGCAGCCTCGGACAGGGGGAGAGTCAGCCCCAGCATTTT. The rearrangement links TRBV6-5 to TRBJ1-5; 10 bases align to TRBD1. Germline trimming cut 6 bases from V and 6 bases from J; bases unmatched to any gene: 8. Germline V lookup: CDR1 MNHEY, CDR2 SVGAGI. This CDR3 is built from 15 residues.

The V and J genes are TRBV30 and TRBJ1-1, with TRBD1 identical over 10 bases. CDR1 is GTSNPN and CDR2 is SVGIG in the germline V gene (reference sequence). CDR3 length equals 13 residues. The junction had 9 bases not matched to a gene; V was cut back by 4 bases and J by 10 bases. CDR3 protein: CAWTPGQGGSAFF. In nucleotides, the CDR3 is TGTGCCTGGACGCCTGGACAGGGGGGGTCAGCTTTCTTT.

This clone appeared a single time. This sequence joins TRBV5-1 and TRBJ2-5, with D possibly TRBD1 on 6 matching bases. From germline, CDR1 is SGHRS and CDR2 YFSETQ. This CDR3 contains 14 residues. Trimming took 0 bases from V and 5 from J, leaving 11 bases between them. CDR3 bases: TGCGCCAGCAGCTTGGCTACAGGGATGGAGACCCAGTACTTC. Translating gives CASSLATGMETQYF.

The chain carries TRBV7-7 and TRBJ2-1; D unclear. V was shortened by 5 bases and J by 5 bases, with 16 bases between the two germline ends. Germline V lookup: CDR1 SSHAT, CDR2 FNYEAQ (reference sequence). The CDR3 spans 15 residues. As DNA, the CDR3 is TGTGCCAGCAGCCCCTTTCGCGGAGTCAACAATGAGCAGTTCTTC. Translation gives CASSPFRGVNNEQFF.

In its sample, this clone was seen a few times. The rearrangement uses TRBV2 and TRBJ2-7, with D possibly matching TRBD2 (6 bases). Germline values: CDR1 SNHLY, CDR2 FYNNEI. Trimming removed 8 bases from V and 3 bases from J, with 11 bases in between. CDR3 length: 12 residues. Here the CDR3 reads CASGSGDYEQYF. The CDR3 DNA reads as TGTGCCAGCGGTAGCGGAGACTACGAGCAGTACTTC.

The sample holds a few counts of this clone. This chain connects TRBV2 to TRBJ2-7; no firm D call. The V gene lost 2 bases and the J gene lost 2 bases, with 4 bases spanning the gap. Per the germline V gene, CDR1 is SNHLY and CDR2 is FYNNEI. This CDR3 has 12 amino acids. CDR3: CASSETTYEQYF. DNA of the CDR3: TGTGCCAGCAGTGAAACTACCTACGAGCAGTACTTC.

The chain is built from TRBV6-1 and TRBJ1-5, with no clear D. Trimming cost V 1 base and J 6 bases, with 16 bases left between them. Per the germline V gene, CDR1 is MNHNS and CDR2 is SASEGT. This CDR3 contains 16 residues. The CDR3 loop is CASSEVSRGTRQPQHF. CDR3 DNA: TGTGCCAGCAGTGAAGTCTCACGTGGAACGCGTCAGCCCCAGCATTTT.

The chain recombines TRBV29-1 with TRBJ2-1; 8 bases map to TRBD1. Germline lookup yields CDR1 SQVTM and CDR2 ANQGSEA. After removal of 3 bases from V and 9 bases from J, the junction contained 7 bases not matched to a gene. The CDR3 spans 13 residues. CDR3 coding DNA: TGCAGCGTTGAGTACAGGGGGACAGCTGAGCAGTTCTTC. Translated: CSVEYRGTAEQFF.

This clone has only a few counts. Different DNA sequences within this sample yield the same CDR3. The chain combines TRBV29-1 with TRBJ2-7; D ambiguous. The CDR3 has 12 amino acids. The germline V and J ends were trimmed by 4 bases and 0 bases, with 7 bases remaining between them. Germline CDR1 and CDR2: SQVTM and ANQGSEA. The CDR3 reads CSVGQTSYEQYF. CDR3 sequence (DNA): TGCAGCGTTGGGCAGACCTCCTACGAGCAGTACTTC.